This passage covers 5 T cell receptor beta chains from one sample sequenced in a study of T cell responses to AZD1222 COVID-19 vaccine. Some clones are missing from TCRdb's copy, which holds only in-frame ones; the method was immunoSEQ multiplex PCR. The sample gives 130,000 or so clones, 85% to 95% of which show up once; more than 0.8% is in the top ten. This specimen was peripheral blood, taken on day 0 of MenACWY control vaccination. The source of these receptors is an adult in good health.

This chain connects TRBV6-5 to TRBJ2-2; no definite D call. Between the trimmed V and J ends, which lost 7 bases and 7 bases, there was a span of 16 bases. In germline, CDR1 is MNHEY, CDR2 SVGAGI. The CDR3 spans 14 residues. The CDR3 sequence: CASIEQISGGELFF. As DNA, the CDR3 is TGTGCCAGCATCGAACAGATTTCAGGCGGGGAGCTGTTTTTT.

The CDR3 loop reads CASTLPGGEETQYF. CDR3 nucleotides: TGTGCCAGCACCCTACCAGGGGGTGAAGAGACCCAGTACTTC. The rearrangement links TRBV2 to TRBJ2-5; the match to TRBD1 covers 7 bases. CDR1 and CDR2 from the germline V gene are SNHLY and FYNNEI. The CDR3 totals 14 residues. V gave up 7 bases and J gave up 3 bases; unmatched junction bases: 8.

This chain joins TRBV14 and TRBJ1-2, with a possible D match to TRBD1 (5 bases). The germline V gene encodes CDR1 SGHDN and CDR2 FVKESK. The CDR3 length is 16 residues. V lost 1 base to trimming and J lost 0 bases, with 12 bases between them. The CDR3 bases are TGTGCCAGCAGCCAAGGCAGACAGACCGCTAACTATGGCTACACCTTC. Its translation is CASSQGRQTANYGYTF.

The rearrangement uses TRBV3-1 (or the pseudogene TRBV3-2) and TRBJ2-2; 7 positions match TRBD1. The J segment lost 4 bases and the V segment lost 5 bases, leaving 10 bases of the junction unmatched. The CDR3 covers 16 residues. Germline lookup yields CDR1 LGHDT and CDR2 YNNKEL (reference sequence). The DNA for the CDR3 is TGTGCCAGCAGCTTTCCGGGACAGAGCATCACCGGGGAGCTGTTTTTT. Translated, it gives CASSFPGQSITGELFF.

This chain's CDR3 is CASRRRAGGRNTEAFF. The CDR3 DNA reads as TGTGCCAGCAGACGACGCGCCGGAGGACGGAACACTGAAGCTTTCTTT. The chain has TRBV7-2 and TRBJ1-1; D not resolved. CDR1 is SGHTA, CDR2 FQGNSA, per germline. V lost 6 bases and J 1 base, leaving 18 bases between the germline ends. The CDR3 covers 16 residues.